This T cell receptor beta chain comes out of a study of T-cell reconstitution after alpha-beta-depleted transplantation in children. This clonotype was counted many times. Its antigen is not identified. Findings of the study overall: It was newly produced T cells that mostly accounted for T-cell counts and diversity one year after transplant.

The J segment lost 6 bases and the V segment lost 5 bases, leaving 4 bases of the junction unmatched. The CDR3 totals 13 residues. Germline lookup yields CDR1 MNHEY and CDR2 SMNVEV (reference sequence). Preparation of the TCRbeta library was carried out with unique molecular identifiers. TCRdb analysed the PCR reads with MiXCR anew, one entry per CDR3 protein. The sample shows about 260,000 distinct CDR3 sequences, just under 8.5% of them seen only once. The clonotype comes from a male patient between 10 and 17 years old who had a stem cell transplant for acute lymphoblastic leukemia, so the T cells may come from the graft donor. Sequencing was performed on PBMCs, mostly from graft donor cells, taken 180 days after TCRalphabeta/CD19-depleted stem cell transplant. The V call is TRBV27, the J call TRBJ1-5; 7 bases match TRBD1. Here the CDR3 reads CASSTQGCQPQHF. The CDR3 DNA follows: TGTGCCAGCAGTACACAGGGGTGTCAGCCCCAGCATTTT.